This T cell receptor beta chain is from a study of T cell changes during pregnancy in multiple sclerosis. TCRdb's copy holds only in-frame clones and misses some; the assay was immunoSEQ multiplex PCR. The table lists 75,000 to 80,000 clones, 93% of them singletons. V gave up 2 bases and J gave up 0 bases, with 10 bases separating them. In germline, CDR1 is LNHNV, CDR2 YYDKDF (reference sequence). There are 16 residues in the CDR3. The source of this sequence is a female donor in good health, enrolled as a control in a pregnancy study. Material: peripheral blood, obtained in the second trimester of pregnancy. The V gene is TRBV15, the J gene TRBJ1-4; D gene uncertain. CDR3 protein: CATSRTPRSTNEKLFF. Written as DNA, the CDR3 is TGTGCCACCAGCAGAACCCCCAGGTCAACTAATGAAAAACTGTTTTTT. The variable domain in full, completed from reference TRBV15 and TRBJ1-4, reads DAMVIQNPRYQVTQFGKPVTLSCSQTLNHNVMYWYQQKSSQAPKLLFHYYDKDFNNEADTPDNFQSRRPNTSFCFLDIRSPGLGDTAMYLCATSRTPRSTNEKLFFGSGTQLSVL.